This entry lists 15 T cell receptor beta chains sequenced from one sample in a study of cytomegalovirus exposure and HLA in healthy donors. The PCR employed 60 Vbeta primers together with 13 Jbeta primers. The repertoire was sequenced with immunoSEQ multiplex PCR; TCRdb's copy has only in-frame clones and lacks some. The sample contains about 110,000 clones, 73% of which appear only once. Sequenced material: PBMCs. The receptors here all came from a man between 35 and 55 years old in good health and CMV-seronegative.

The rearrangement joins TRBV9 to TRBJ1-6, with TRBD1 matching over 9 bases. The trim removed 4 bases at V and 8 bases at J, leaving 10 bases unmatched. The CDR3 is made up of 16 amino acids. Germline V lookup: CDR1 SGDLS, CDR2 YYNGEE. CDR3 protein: CASSPIGGQGHSPLHF. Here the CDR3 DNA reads TGTGCCAGCAGCCCCATCGGGGGACAGGGACATTCACCCCTCCACTTT. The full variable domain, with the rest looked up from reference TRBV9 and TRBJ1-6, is DSGVTQTPKHLITATGQRVTLRCSPRSGDLSVYWYQQSLDQGLQFLIQYYNGEERAKGNILERFSAQQFPDLHSELNLSSLELGDSALYFCASSPIGGQGHSPLHFGNGTRLTVT.

Written as DNA, the CDR3 is TGTGCCAGCAGCTTAACAGGTGATAGCTCCTACGAGCAGTACTTC. Its protein product is CASSLTGDSSYEQYF. This chain joins TRBV7-6 and TRBJ2-7; TRBD1 might be the D (5 bases). The CDR3 contains 15 residues. CDR1 is SGHVS and CDR2 is FNYEAQ in the germline V gene. The V and J ends lost 2 bases and 0 bases respectively, with 11 bases between them.

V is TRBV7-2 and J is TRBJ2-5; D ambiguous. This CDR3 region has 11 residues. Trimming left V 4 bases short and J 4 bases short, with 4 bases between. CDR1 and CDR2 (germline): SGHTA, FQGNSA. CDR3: CASSSLETQYF. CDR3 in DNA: TGTGCCAGCAGCTCATTAGAGACCCAGTACTTC.

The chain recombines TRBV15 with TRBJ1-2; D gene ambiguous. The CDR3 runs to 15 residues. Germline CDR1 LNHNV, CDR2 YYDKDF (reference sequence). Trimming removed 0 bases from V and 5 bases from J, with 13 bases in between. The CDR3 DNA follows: TGTGCCACCAGCAGAGATTTAGTGGAGTTATATGGCTACACCTTC. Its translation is CATSRDLVELYGYTF.

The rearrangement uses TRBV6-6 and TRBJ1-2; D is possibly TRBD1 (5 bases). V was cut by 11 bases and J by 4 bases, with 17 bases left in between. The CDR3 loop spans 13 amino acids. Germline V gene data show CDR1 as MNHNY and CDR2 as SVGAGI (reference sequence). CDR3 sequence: CAGIDSRFYGYTF. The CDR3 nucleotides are TGTGCCGGAATAGACAGTCGGTTCTATGGCTACACCTTC.

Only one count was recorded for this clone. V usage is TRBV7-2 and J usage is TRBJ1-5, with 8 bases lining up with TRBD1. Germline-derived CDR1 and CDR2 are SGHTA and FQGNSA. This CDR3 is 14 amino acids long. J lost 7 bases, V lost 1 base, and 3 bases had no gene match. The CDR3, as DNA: TGTGCCAGCAGCTTAGGAGGACAGGGCCAGCCCCAGCATTTT. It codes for CASSLGGQGQPQHF.

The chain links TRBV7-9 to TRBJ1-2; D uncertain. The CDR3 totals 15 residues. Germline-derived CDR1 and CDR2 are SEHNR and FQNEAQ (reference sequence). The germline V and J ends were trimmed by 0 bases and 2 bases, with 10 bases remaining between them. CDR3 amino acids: CASSLAEGLNYGYTF. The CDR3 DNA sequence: TGTGCCAGCAGCTTAGCTGAGGGTTTAAACTATGGCTACACCTTC.

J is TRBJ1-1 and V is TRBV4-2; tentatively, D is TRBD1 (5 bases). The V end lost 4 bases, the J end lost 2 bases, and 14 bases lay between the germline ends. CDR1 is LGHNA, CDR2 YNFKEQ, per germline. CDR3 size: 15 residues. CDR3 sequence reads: CASSPRLGPNTEAFF. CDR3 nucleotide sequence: TGTGCCAGCAGCCCCCGGTTGGGGCCTAACACTGAAGCTTTCTTT.

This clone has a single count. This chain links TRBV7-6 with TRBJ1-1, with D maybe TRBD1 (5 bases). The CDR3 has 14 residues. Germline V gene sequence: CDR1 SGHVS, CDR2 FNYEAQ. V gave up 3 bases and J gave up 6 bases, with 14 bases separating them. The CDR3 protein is CASSFTGGRSEAFF. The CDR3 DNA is TGTGCCAGCAGCTTTACGGGGGGAAGGTCTGAAGCTTTCTTT. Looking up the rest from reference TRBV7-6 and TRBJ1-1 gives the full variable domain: GAGVSQSPRYKVTKRGQDVALRCDPISGHVSLYWYRQALGQGPEFLTYFNYEAQQDKSGLPNDRFSAERPEGSISTLTIQRTEQRDSAMYRCASSFTGGRSEAFFGQGTRLTVV.

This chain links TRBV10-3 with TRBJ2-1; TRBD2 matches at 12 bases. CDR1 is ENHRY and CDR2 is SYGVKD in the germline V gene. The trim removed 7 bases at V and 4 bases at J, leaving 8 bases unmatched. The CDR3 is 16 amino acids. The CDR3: CAITSTSGGTYNEQFF. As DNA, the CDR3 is TGTGCCATCACATCGACTAGCGGGGGAACTTACAATGAGCAGTTCTTC.

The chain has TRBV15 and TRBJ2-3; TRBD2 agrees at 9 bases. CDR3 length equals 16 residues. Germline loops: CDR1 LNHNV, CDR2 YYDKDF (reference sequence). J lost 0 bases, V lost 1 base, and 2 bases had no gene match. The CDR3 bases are TGTGCCACCAGCAGAGTTGCGGGGGGGAGCACAGATACGCAGTATTTT. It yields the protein CATSRVAGGSTDTQYF.

CDR3 sequence reads: CASSPFGGGEYEQYF. The CDR3 nucleotides are TGTGCCAGCAGCCCTTTTGGTGGGGGGGAATACGAGCAGTACTTC. The V call is TRBV7-2, the J call TRBJ2-7; 7 nucleotides line up with TRBD2. The germline CDR1 and CDR2 sequences are SGHTA and FQGNSA. The V segment lost 5 bases and the J segment 4 bases; nucleotides outside the gene matches: 11. There are 15 residues in the CDR3.

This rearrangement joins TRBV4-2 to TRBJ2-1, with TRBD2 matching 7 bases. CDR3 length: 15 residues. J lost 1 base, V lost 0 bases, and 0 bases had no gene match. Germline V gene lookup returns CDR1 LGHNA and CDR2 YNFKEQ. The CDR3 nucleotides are TGTGCCAGCAGCCAAGAGGGGGGGTCCTACAATGAGCAGTTCTTC. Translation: CASSQEGGSYNEQFF.

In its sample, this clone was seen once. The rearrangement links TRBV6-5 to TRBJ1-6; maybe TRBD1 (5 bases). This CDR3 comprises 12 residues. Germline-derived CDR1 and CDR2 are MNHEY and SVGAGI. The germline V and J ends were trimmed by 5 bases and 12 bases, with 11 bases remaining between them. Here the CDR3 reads CASSPADRPLHF. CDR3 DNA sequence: TGTGCCAGCAGTCCTGCTGACAGACCCCTCCACTTT.

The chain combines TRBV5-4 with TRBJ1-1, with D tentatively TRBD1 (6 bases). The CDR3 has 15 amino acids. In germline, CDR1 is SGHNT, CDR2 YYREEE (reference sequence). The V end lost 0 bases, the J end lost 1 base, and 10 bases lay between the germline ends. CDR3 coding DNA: TGTGCCAGCAGCTTGGTTGGGGGCCCGAACACTGAAGCTTTCTTT. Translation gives CASSLVGGPNTEAFF. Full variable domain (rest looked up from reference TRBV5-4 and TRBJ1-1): ETGVTQSPTHLIKTRGQQVTLRCSSQSGHNTVSWYQQALGQGPQFIFQYYREEENGRGNFPPRFSGLQFPNYSSELNVNALELDDSALYLCASSLVGGPNTEAFFGQGTRLTVV.